Listed below are T cell receptor beta chains from one sample, sequenced in a study of CD8+ T cells in alopecia areata. Assay: immunoSEQ multiplex PCR; the TCRdb copy retains only in-frame clones and omits some. The data contain over 85,000 clones, around 70% of them singletons. The material sequenced was CD8+ T cells sorted from blood, taken between weeks 43 and 45, from a patient treated with tofacitinib. The receptors shown here come from a human donor with alopecia areata. The CDR3 runs from the conserved cysteine through the conserved F or W. The D gene is left open where the match is weak. Expanded clones get a size class; other rows say once, few or many, or leave the size out.

V	size	length	D	J	DNA	CDR3
TRBV27	.	13	.	TRBJ2-1	TGTGCCTCGCGGGGTGTGGGATACAATGAGCAGTTCTTC	CASRGVGYNEQFF
TRBV6-1	.	18	.	TRBJ2-1	TGTGCCAGCAGTGAAGGGCCAGGGGGGGGATCGTCCTACAATGAGCAGTTCTTC	CASSEGPGGGSSYNEQFF
TRBV4-1	once	15	.	TRBJ1-5	TGCGCCAGCAGCCAAGACCCCGGAGGTGGACAGCCCCAGCATTTT	CASSQDPGGGQPQHF
TRBV7-8	few	12	.	TRBJ2-3	TGTGCCAGCAGCTCGGGATCAGATACGCAGTATTTT	CASSSGSDTQYF
TRBV4-1	.	13	.	TRBJ2-1	TGCGCCAGCAGCCAAAATTCCGGGAATGAGCAGTTCTTC	CASSQNSGNEQFF
TRBV15	once	16	TRBD1	TRBJ2-2	TGTGCCACCAGCAGAGATAGGGGGCGAGACACCGGGGAGCTGTTTTTT	CATSRDRGRDTGELFF
TRBV6-1	.	16	.	TRBJ2-7	TGTGCCAGCAGTGAAGGTTCCTTTGGGGCCCTCTACGAGCAGTACTTC	CASSEGSFGALYEQYF
TRBV5-6	once	16	TRBD2	TRBJ2-3	TGTGCCAGCAGCTTGGTTCCAGCGGGGCTTGAAGATACGCAGTATTTT	CASSLVPAGLEDTQYF
TRBV30	.	12	.	TRBJ1-2	TGTGCCTGGTATCAGGGGTATTATGGCTACACCTTC	CAWYQGYYGYTF
TRBV5-1	.	16	.	TRBJ2-1	TGCGCCAGCAGCTTGGATCGAGCGGGCACCTACAATGAGCAGTTCTTC	CASSLDRAGTYNEQFF
TRBV5-1	.	15	.	TRBJ2-7	TGCGCCAGCAGCTTGGGAGGACCGAAGACCTACGAGCAGTACTTC	CASSLGGPKTYEQYF
TRBV5-6	.	16	TRBD2	TRBJ2-1	TGTGCCAGCAGCTTACTCTCAAAGGGACTAGCAGGTGAGCAGTTCTTC	CASSLLSKGLAGEQFF
TRBV5-6	.	13	.	TRBJ2-1	TGTGCCAGCAGCTTGGGGGCGGGCAATGAGCAGTTCTTC	CASSLGAGNEQFF
TRBV23-1	.	17	TRBD1	TRBJ1-3	TGCGCCAGCAGTCAATCGGGACAGGGGGAATCCGGAAACACCATATATTTT	CASSQSGQGESGNTIYF
TRBV7-9	.	16	TRBD2	TRBJ2-7	TGTGCCAGCAGCCACCTAGGAGCGGGGGGCTCCTACGAGCAGTACTTC	CASSHLGAGGSYEQYF
TRBV25-1	.	11	.	TRBJ1-2	TGTGCCAGCAGTGGTGAAATTGGCTACACCTTC	CASSGEIGYTF
TRBV29-1	.	11	.	TRBJ2-2	TGCAGCGTTTACGGGAACGGGGAGCTGTTTTTT	CSVYGNGELFF
TRBV19	.	14	.	TRBJ2-7	TGTGCCAGTAGTTCCCGATCTGAGGCCTACGAGCAGTACTTC	CASSSRSEAYEQYF
TRBV7-9	.	14	.	TRBJ2-7	TGTGCCAGCAGCCAATATGGGGAGGGGGACGAGCAGTACTTC	CASSQYGEGDEQYF
TRBV7-9	few	14	TRBD1	TRBJ2-1	TGTGCCAGCAGCCCGGGACAGGGGGCAAATGAGCAGTTCTTC	CASSPGQGANEQFF
TRBV10-3	.	14	TRBD1	TRBJ1-1	TGTGCCATCAGGGGGGACAGTCTGAACACTGAAGCTTTCTTT	CAIRGDSLNTEAFF
TRBV10-3	.	11	.	TRBJ2-7	TGTGCCATCAGGGAGAACTACGAGCAGTACTTC	CAIRENYEQYF
TRBV19	.	14	.	TRBJ2-7	TGTGCCAGTAGTTGGAACATACTCCGAAACGAGCAGTGCTTC	CASSWNILRNEQCF
TRBV6-5	.	14	TRBD1	TRBJ1-2	TGTGCCAGCAGTTGGGACAGAACTAACTATGGCTACACCTTC	CASSWDRTNYGYTF
TRBV30	.	11	.	TRBJ1-2	TGTGCCTGGACTGAAGGACATGGCTACACCTTC	CAWTEGHGYTF
TRBV6-4	.	15	TRBD2	TRBJ2-4	TGTGCCAGCAGTGACTCGACTAGCGGGGAAAACATTCAGTACTTC	CASSDSTSGENIQYF
TRBV11-2	.	14	.	TRBJ2-1	TGTGCCAGCAGCTTAGAGGGGAGCTACAATGAGCAGTTCTTC	CASSLEGSYNEQFF
TRBV15	few	12	.	TRBJ2-5	TGTGCCACCAGCTCTAGGTCGGAGACCCAGTACTTC	CATSSRSETQYF
TRBV27	.	14	.	TRBJ1-2	TGTGCCAGCAGCTCAAATCCCAGCTACTATGGCTACACCTTC	CASSSNPSYYGYTF
TRBV7-3	.	15	TRBD2	TRBJ2-3	TGTGCCAGCAGCTTAAGCGGGGGGGCCGCAGATACGCAGTATTTT	CASSLSGGAADTQYF
TRBV9	.	17	.	TRBJ1-6	TGTGCCAGCAGCCCCCAGATTGGGACCGCCTTGAATTCACCCCTCCACTTT	CASSPQIGTALNSPLHF
TRBV7-8	.	13	.	TRBJ1-5	TGTGCCAGCAGCTTAGCCGCGAATCAGCCCCAGCATTTT	CASSLAANQPQHF
TRBV7-9	once	14	.	TRBJ2-7	TGTGCCAGCAGTCGGACGGGCCCGGGGGACGAGCAGTACTTC	CASSRTGPGDEQYF
TRBV12-5	once	11	.	TRBJ2-7	TGTGCTAGTGCCACCAGTAACGAGCAGTACTTC	CASATSNEQYF
TRBV9	.	12	.	TRBJ1-2	TGTGCCAGCAGCTCAACCCAGGGTGGCTACACCTTC	CASSSTQGGYTF
TRBV9	.	15	.	TRBJ1-2	TGTGCCAGCAGCGTAGCTTCGGGGGCAAACTATGGCTACACCTTC	CASSVASGANYGYTF
TRBV30	.	14	.	TRBJ2-1	TGTGCCTGGCTCCCGAGGCAGGTTAACAATGAGCAGTTCTTC	CAWLPRQVNNEQFF
TRBV19	.	14	TRBD1	TRBJ1-1	TGTGCCAGTACCCCGACAGGGATGAACACTGAAGCTTTCTTT	CASTPTGMNTEAFF
TRBV10-3	.	13	TRBD1	TRBJ2-1	TGTGCCATCAGTGACCGGGACAGCGATGAGCAGTTCTTC	CAISDRDSDEQFF
TRBV6-1	.	12	.	TRBJ2-7	TGTGCCAGCAGCGACGGACCCAACGAGCAGTACTTC	CASSDGPNEQYF
TRBV15	.	13	.	TRBJ2-1	TGTGCCACCAGCCCCCAAACCCACAATGAGCAGTTCTTC	CATSPQTHNEQFF
TRBV6-6	.	13	.	TRBJ1-1	TGTGCCAGCAGTTACGCGGGGGGCACTGAAGCTTTCTTT	CASSYAGGTEAFF
TRBV7-9	.	14	TRBD1	TRBJ2-3	TGTGCCAGCAGCCGACAGGGGGCGACAGATACGCAGTATTTT	CASSRQGATDTQYF
TRBV29-1	.	17	TRBD1	TRBJ2-5	TGCAGCGTTGGAGGGGGCCCGGACACTTGGTACCAAGAGACCCAGTACTTC	CSVGGGPDTWYQETQYF
TRBV13	.	16	.	TRBJ2-1	TGTGCCAGCAGCCCAGGGAGTTCAGGACTGATCGATGAGCAGTTCTTC	CASSPGSSGLIDEQFF